This TCR beta chain was recovered during a study of neurological immune-mediated disorders. This clonotype has at least ten counts. Germline lookup yields CDR1 SGHRS and CDR2 YFSETQ. V lost 9 bases to trimming and J lost 4 bases, with 19 bases between them. This CDR3 is 14 amino acids long. From the 5' RACE reads, TCRdb called clonotypes with MiXCR, one entry per CDR3 protein. The profile covers 46,000 or so distinct CDR3 sequences, with 10% to 13% appearing a single time and less than 25% taken by the ten largest. J is TRBJ1-1 and V is TRBV5-1; perhaps TRBD1 as D (6 bases). This receptor was taken from a woman between 35 and 50 years old with HTLV-1-associated myelopathy (HAM/TSP). Specimen: PBMCs. CDR3 DNA: TGCGCCACCCGCGGGGGCAGCAAGAGCACTGAAGCTTTCTTT. As protein: CATRGGSKSTEAFF.